The clone carrying this TCR beta chain has a handful of counts. Antigen: not known. The repertoire was sequenced with immunoSEQ multiplex PCR; TCRdb's copy has only in-frame clones and lacks some. The sample holds roughly 120,000 clones, more than 75% seen once. This sample was included in a study of T cell responses to AZD1222 COVID-19 vaccine. The overall study: The study pooled second doses at about 4 or about 12 weeks.

Broader study findings: Repertoire sampling occurred only after the peak T cell response.

V lost 5 bases and J 3 bases, leaving 11 bases between the germline ends. The germline V gene has CDR1 KGHSH and CDR2 LQKENI. CDR3 length: 15 residues. This clonotype was sampled from an adult in good health. The rearrangement joins TRBV18 to TRBJ1-6; unclear D gene. The sequences come from peripheral blood, collected on day 0 of AZD1222 vaccination. The CDR3: CASSNGLNYNSPLHF. CDR3 in DNA: TGTGCCAGCTCAAACGGACTGAACTATAATTCACCCCTCCACTTT.